What follows are 15 T cell receptor beta chains derived from one specimen sequenced in a study of T cells expressing NK-cell markers. TCRdb re-analyzed the 5' RACE reads; it lists each CDR3 protein once, without DNA. This specimen shows around 380,000 distinct CDR3 sequences; the ten leading clones hold around 10%. Sequencing was done on a sample of blood T cells: a sorted CD56 or NKG2C T cell subset, CD4+ or CD8+ T cells, or bulk PBMC T cells (not recorded which). These TCRs come from a woman in her forties or fifties in good health.

The CDR3 spells CASSLAGQTYEQYF. The chain has TRBV12-3 or TRBV12-4 and TRBJ2-7; TCRdb lists TRBD2, though no DNA is available to test this call. This CDR3 contains 14 residues.

CDR3: CASRAGSGSTDTQYF. The J gene is TRBJ2-3, the V gene TRBV12-3 or TRBV12-4; the D gene TCRdb calls, TRBD1, cannot be checked with no DNA. The CDR3 consists of 15 residues.

This chain joins TRBV18 and TRBJ2-7; the TRBD2 assignment by TCRdb is unverifiable without DNA. The CDR3 is 16 residues long. Germline lookup yields CDR1 KGHSH and CDR2 LQKENI. The CDR3 sequence is CASSPRGTSVSYEQYF.

This chain joins TRBV28 and TRBJ2-1; TCRdb reports TRBD1, a call that lacks DNA to check it against. The germline CDR1 and CDR2 sequences are MDHEN and SYDVKM. CDR3 size: 16 residues. CDR3 region: CASRPWGGIVYNEQFF.

The chain has TRBV10-2 and TRBJ1-1; TCRdb calls TRBD1, which cannot be checked without DNA. CDR3 length equals 16 residues. The germline V gene has CDR1 WSHSY and CDR2 SAAADI. The CDR3 loop reads CASSESAGGQNTEAFF.

The J gene is TRBJ1-2, the V gene TRBV29-1; as DNA is missing, the TRBD1 call by TCRdb cannot be tested. The CDR3 contains 19 residues. The germline CDR1 and CDR2 sequences are SQVTM and ANQGSEA. This CDR3 reads CSVEDWGQGSIGAICWYTF.

V is TRBV10-2 and J is TRBJ2-5; checking the TCRdb D call of TRBD2 is not possible without DNA. This CDR3 has 15 residues. Per germline, CDR1 WSHSY and CDR2 SAAADI. The CDR3 here is CASSAPGPSGETQYF.

This chain links TRBV15 with TRBJ2-7; as DNA is missing, the TRBD2 call by TCRdb cannot be tested. Germline V gene lookup returns CDR1 LNHNV and CDR2 YYDKDF (reference sequence). This CDR3 has 16 residues. The CDR3 spells CATSRFPGTSDYEQYF.

V gene TRBV5-5 combines with J gene TRBJ2-1; the TRBD2 assignment by TCRdb is unverifiable without DNA. Per germline, CDR1 SGHKS and CDR2 YYEKEE (reference sequence). The CDR3 runs to 14 residues. The CDR3 spells CASSFSGRSNEQFF.

The chain uses TRBV18 and TRBJ1-1. CDR3 size: 15 residues. Germline values: CDR1 KGHSH, CDR2 LQKENI. The CDR3 sequence: CASSQSGTPNTEAFF.

The chain recombines TRBV20-1 with TRBJ1-2. Germline-derived CDR1 and CDR2 are DFQATT and SNEGSKA (reference sequence). This CDR3 is 14 amino acids long. The CDR3 region is CSARDSRTQNVYTF.

The rearrangement links TRBV3-1 to TRBJ2-5; TCRdb's D gene call, TRBD1, goes unchecked for lack of DNA. Germline-derived CDR1 and CDR2 are LGHDT and YNNKEL (reference sequence). The CDR3 totals 16 residues. The CDR3 sequence is CASSQRMGQYQETQYF.

The genes are TRBV20-1 and TRBJ1-1; TCRdb reports TRBD1, a call that lacks DNA to check it against. CDR1 is DFQATT and CDR2 is SNEGSKA in the germline V gene (reference sequence). The CDR3 covers 13 residues. The CDR3: CSVKATVNTEAFF.

The rearrangement joins TRBV27 to TRBJ2-7; TCRdb lists TRBD1, though no DNA is available to test this call. Per germline, CDR1 MNHEY and CDR2 SMNVEV (reference sequence). The CDR3 extends over 16 amino acids. CDR3 in amino acids: CASSLVAGAVSYEQYF.

This sequence joins TRBV19 and TRBJ2-1; with no DNA, the TCRdb D assignment of TRBD2 cannot be verified. CDR3 length: 13 amino acids. Germline values: CDR1 LNHDA, CDR2 SQIVND (reference sequence). The CDR3 loop is CASALDRMYEQFF.